Shown below are 2 T cell receptor beta chains from a single sample sequenced in a study of cytomegalovirus exposure and HLA in healthy donors. The PCR ran on 60 Vbeta and 13 Jbeta primers. Repertoires were generated with immunoSEQ multiplex PCR, while TCRdb's copy carries only in-frame clones and drops some. Among about 150,000 clones, approximately 70% were seen once, and the ten largest hold around 1.9%. Sequencing was performed on PBMCs. These receptors all come from a woman aged 55-69 years in good health and CMV-seropositive.

The V and J genes are TRBV27 and TRBJ1-2; 9 positions agree with TRBD1. The CDR3 loop spans 15 amino acids. V lost 7 bases and J lost 8; bases outside the gene matches: 14. The germline CDR1 and CDR2 sequences are MNHEY and SMNVEV (reference sequence). This CDR3 is CASKPNRDRVSGYTF. The CDR3 bases are TGTGCCAGCAAACCAAACCGGGACAGGGTCTCCGGCTACACCTTC.

J is TRBJ2-5 and V is TRBV28; D unclear. V was clipped by 7 bases and J by 6 bases, with 9 bases between them. This CDR3 spans 11 amino acids. CDR1 and CDR2 (germline): MDHEN, SYDVKM. CDR3 in amino acids: CASTGVKTQYF. The CDR3 nucleotides read TGTGCCAGCACAGGCGTAAAGACCCAGTACTTC.